The sequence of this TCR beta chain was determined in a study of blood T cell repertoires in COVID-19. The CDR3 covers 16 residues. Germline CDR1 is SGHRS and CDR2 is YFSETQ. V was shortened by 1 base and J by 5 bases, with 18 bases between the two germline ends. Assay: immunoSEQ multiplex PCR; the TCRdb copy retains only in-frame clones and omits some. The sample consists of 470,000 or so clones, around nine tenths of them appearing once. Material for sequencing was peripheral blood. The genes are TRBV5-1 and TRBJ2-5, with D tentatively TRBD2 (5 bases). This clonotype was obtained from a woman under 40 with acute or convalescent COVID-19. The CDR3 DNA is TGCGCCAGCAGCTTGTTTTTGATGAGGTCGGGGGAGACCCAGTACTTC. This sequence encodes CASSLFLMRSGETQYF.